Reported below is one TCR beta chain. Its matching antigen is unknown. Germline CDR1 is MDHEN and CDR2 is SYDVKM. This CDR3 contains 12 residues. The V end lost 11 bases, the J end lost 4 bases, and 14 bases lay between the germline ends. Produced via immunoSEQ multiplex PCR; TCRdb's table is partial and in-frame only. The data show some 1.4 million clones, roughly 97% seen once. The data stem from a study of shared clonotypes between healthy human individuals. Study observations and caveats: Clonotypes shared by all four sorted-subset donors had higher generation probabilities than non-shared clonotypes.

Material for sequencing was naive CD4+ T cells sorted from blood. This sample's subset: CD45RA+ positively selected. This sequence originates from a man aged 30-40 years in good health. The V gene is TRBV28, the J gene TRBJ1-2, with D possibly TRBD1 on 6 matching bases. CDR3 amino acids: CAGGTGPYGYTF. In DNA form, the CDR3 reads TGTGCCGGGGGTACAGGGCCCTATGGCTACACCTTC.